Following are 29 T cell receptor beta chains from one sample sequenced in a study of high-grade serous ovarian cancer treatment subgroups. Assay used: immunoSEQ multiplex PCR; TCRdb lists only in-frame clones, some missing. The sample records about 5,800 clones, roughly 70% being singletons. Tumor samples were taken before definitive surgery or chemotherapy. The specimen was tumor tissue. All receptors come from a human donor with high-grade serous ovarian cancer.

This sequence joins TRBV4-3 and TRBJ1-4, with TRBD1 as a possible D gene (5 bases). Germline V CDR1 and CDR2: LGHNA, YSLEER. Trimming cost V 4 bases and J 7 bases, with 28 bases left between them. This CDR3 has 19 amino acids. The CDR3 reads CASSRTGTRTGLNGEKLFF. CDR3 bases: TGCGCCAGCAGCCGCACCGGGACTCGTACGGGGCTTAATGGTGAAAAACTGTTTTTT.

CDR3 nucleotides: TGTGCCAGCAGTTACTCGACAAACACTGAAGCTTTCTTT. It is translated as CASSYSTNTEAFF. The chain joins TRBV6-5 to TRBJ1-1; D is undetermined. Trimming took 0 bases from V and 2 from J, leaving 4 bases between them. Germline V gene lookup returns CDR1 MNHEY and CDR2 SVGAGI. This CDR3 is 13 amino acids long.

V and J are TRBV5-1 and TRBJ1-4; D call uncertain. This CDR3 has 14 amino acids. Germline CDR1 and CDR2: SGHRS and YFSETQ. V was cut by 6 bases and J by 0 bases, with 9 bases left in between. The CDR3 DNA sequence: TGCGCCAGCACCCTTGGGCCAACTAATGAAAAACTGTTTTTT. Translated: CASTLGPTNEKLFF.

The DNA of the CDR3 is TGTGCCAGCAGCTTGGAGGGGGGTAGGGTCTTTCTGGCCAACGTCCTGACTTTC. The encoded protein is CASSLEGGRVFLANVLTF. The genes are TRBV5-6 and TRBJ2-6, with D perhaps matching TRBD1 or TRBD2 (6 bases each). CDR1 and CDR2 (germline): SGHDT, YYEEEE. This CDR3 has 18 residues. V lost 0 bases, J lost 6 bases, and 19 bases lay in between. Full variable domain (remainder filled in from reference TRBV5-6 and TRBJ2-6): DAGVTQSPTHLIKTRGQQVTLRCSPKSGHDTVSWYQQALGQGPQFIFQYYEEEERQRGNFPDRFSGHQFPNYSSELNVNALLLGDSALYLCASSLEGGRVFLANVLTFGAGSRLTVL.

The V call is TRBV6-5, the J call TRBJ1-2; a weak D match, TRBD1 (5 bases). V gave up 8 bases and J gave up 4 bases, with 14 bases separating them. Looked up from germline, CDR1 is MNHEY and CDR2 is SVGAGI. The CDR3 sequence is 13 residues long. CDR3 coding DNA: TGTGCCAGCGGGGGGGGAACGCGCTATGGCTACACCTTC. It is translated as CASGGGTRYGYTF.

The table lists this clone with a count of one. The chain joins TRBV15 to TRBJ1-2, with D possibly matching TRBD1 (6 bases). The CDR3 sequence is 14 residues long. Germline values: CDR1 LNHNV, CDR2 YYDKDF (reference sequence). V lost 4 bases and J lost 7, with 16 bases in between. The CDR3 DNA reads as TGTGCCACCAGCACTCGAGTGACGGGGGCTGGCTACACCTTC. Translating it yields CATSTRVTGAGYTF.

This clone was found a few times. The J gene is TRBJ2-7, the V gene TRBV7-9; D is unclear. The CDR3 is 15 residues long. Germline CDR1 SEHNR, CDR2 FQNEAQ (reference sequence). V lost 1 base and J lost 1, with 11 bases in between. In DNA, the CDR3 is TGTGCCAGCAGCTTAGGCCGGGCCCGTTCCTACGAGCAGTACTTC. Translated, it gives CASSLGRARSYEQYF. The full variable domain, in which reference TRBV7-9 and TRBJ2-7 provide the parts outside the CDR3, is DTGVSQNPRHKITKRGQNVTFRCDPISEHNRLYWYRQTLGQGPEFLTYFQNEAQLEKSRLLSDRFSAERPKGSFSTLEIQRTEQGDSAMYLCASSLGRARSYEQYFGPGTRLTVT.

The genes are TRBV5-1 and TRBJ2-7, with 8 bases that match TRBD2. Losses at the gene ends were 4 bases for V and 6 bases for J; bases not matched to a gene: 12. There are 15 residues in the CDR3. The germline CDR1 and CDR2 sequences are SGHRS and YFSETQ. In nucleotides, the CDR3 is TGCGCCAGCAGCCCTGACGGGAGGGATTCTGGCGAGCAGTACTTC. Translated, it gives CASSPDGRDSGEQYF.

This clone has only a few counts. The chain has TRBV7-9 and TRBJ1-1, with D perhaps TRBD1 (5 bases). Per the germline V gene, CDR1 is SEHNR and CDR2 is FQNEAQ (reference sequence). This CDR3 spans 14 amino acids. The V end was cut by 5 bases, the J end by 4 bases, with 14 bases between. The CDR3 region has the DNA TGTGCCAGCAGCCGGGGGGAGGGGACCACTGAAGCTTTCTTT. It translates to CASSRGEGTTEAFF.

This chain links TRBV5-1 with TRBJ2-1, with 9 positions matching TRBD2. This CDR3 is built from 15 residues. V shed 1 base, J shed 5 bases, and the junction held 4 bases outside the gene matches. Germline V CDR1 and CDR2: SGHRS, YFSETQ. This CDR3 is CASSLYLAGNNEQFF. The CDR3 nucleotides read TGCGCCAGCAGCTTGTATCTAGCGGGGAACAATGAGCAGTTCTTC.

V usage is TRBV6-5 and J usage is TRBJ2-7; D is uncertain. CDR3 size: 15 residues. Germline values: CDR1 MNHEY, CDR2 SVGAGI. V was shortened by 0 bases and J by 2 bases, with 11 bases between the two germline ends. The CDR3 nucleotides are TGTGCCAGCAGTTACTCACTGACTTCGCCCTACGAGCAGTACTTC. Protein: CASSYSLTSPYEQYF.

The rearrangement joins TRBV20-1 to TRBJ1-1; weak D call: TRBD1 (6 bases). Trimming removed 5 bases from V and 4 bases from J, with 8 bases in between. The CDR3 contains 11 residues. Germline V CDR1 and CDR2: DFQATT, SNEGSKA (reference sequence). The chain's CDR3 is CSAVRGTEAFF. The CDR3 DNA sequence: TGCAGTGCTGTCAGGGGCACTGAAGCTTTCTTT.

The gene calls are TRBV11-2 and TRBJ2-2, with TRBD2 matching 9 bases. V lost 4 bases, J lost 4 bases, and 7 bases stayed unmatched. The CDR3 spans 16 residues. The germline V gene has CDR1 SGHAT and CDR2 FQNNGV. DNA of the CDR3: TGTGCCAGCAGCTATGGGACTAGCCGCAGCACCGGGGAGCTGTTTTTT. Translated: CASSYGTSRSTGELFF.

The rearrangement uses TRBV6-5 and TRBJ1-5, with TRBD1 matching over 7 bases. This CDR3 is built from 14 residues. V lost 5 bases and J lost 2; bases outside the gene matches: 3. The germline CDR1 and CDR2 sequences are MNHEY and SVGAGI. CDR3 sequence (DNA): TGTGCCAGCAGTCCCGGGACAGGCAATCAGCCCCAGCATTTT. Its protein is CASSPGTGNQPQHF.

The rearrangement joins TRBV11-2 to TRBJ1-5; unclear D gene. The length of the CDR3 is 13 residues. Germline V CDR1 and CDR2: SGHAT, FQNNGV. The germline V and J ends were trimmed by 0 bases and 5 bases, with 5 bases remaining between them. Here the CDR3 reads CASSLEGYQPQHF. In DNA form, the CDR3 reads TGTGCCAGCAGCTTAGAGGGGTATCAGCCCCAGCATTTT.

V gene TRBV5-6 combines with J gene TRBJ1-5; D remains unclear. Trimming pared 4 bases from V and 7 bases from J, leaving 18 bases between. The CDR3 is 15 residues long. Germline CDR1 SGHDT, CDR2 YYEEEE. The CDR3 loop reads CASSVRPGTRQPQHF. The CDR3 nucleotides are TGTGCCAGCAGCGTTCGACCGGGCACCCGCCAGCCCCAGCATTTT.

J is TRBJ1-5 and V is TRBV7-9, with D perhaps TRBD1 (6 bases). This CDR3 has 15 amino acids. V was shortened by 1 base and J by 2 bases, with 9 bases between the two germline ends. The germline V gene encodes CDR1 SEHNR and CDR2 FQNEAQ (reference sequence). The CDR3 loop is CASSLGAGGNQPQHF. In DNA form, the CDR3 reads TGTGCCAGCAGCTTAGGGGCAGGGGGCAATCAGCCCCAGCATTTT.

V is TRBV6-6 and J is TRBJ1-5; D is uncertain. V was trimmed by 4 bases and J by 0 bases, leaving 13 bases between them. The CDR3 spans 16 residues. Germline V gene lookup returns CDR1 MNHNY and CDR2 SVGAGI (reference sequence). In DNA, the CDR3 is TGTGCCAGCAGTTTTGATCCCCTCTATAGCAATCAGCCCCAGCATTTT. This encodes CASSFDPLYSNQPQHF.

This chain connects TRBV7-2 to TRBJ2-5, with 11 bases that match TRBD2. The germline CDR1 and CDR2 sequences are SGHTA and FQGNSA. This CDR3 contains 16 residues. J gave up 1 base and V 1 base, and 2 bases lay outside the gene matches. The CDR3 DNA is TGTGCCAGCAGCTTAGTAGCGGGGGGGCCCCAAGAGACCCAGTACTTC. Translating it yields CASSLVAGGPQETQYF.

The chain uses TRBV6-5 and TRBJ1-1; D is unclear. Trimming left V 6 bases short and J 6 bases short, with 11 bases between. Germline CDR1 reads MNHEY; CDR2 reads SVGAGI. The CDR3 loop spans 12 amino acids. In nucleotides, the CDR3 is TGTGCCAGCAGCCGATTGGTGTCTGAAGCTTTCTTT. Encoded protein: CASSRLVSEAFF.

V usage is TRBV18 and J usage is TRBJ2-7; 8 bases fit TRBD1. This CDR3 has 14 amino acids. The ends lost 3 bases at V and 3 bases at J; junction bases unmatched: 4. Germline V gene sequence: CDR1 KGHSH, CDR2 LQKENI. CDR3 sequence: CASSPQGASYEQYF. The DNA for the CDR3 is TGTGCCAGCTCACCCCAGGGGGCAAGCTACGAGCAGTACTTC.

The chain combines TRBV7-2 with TRBJ1-2; D ambiguous. V lost 3 bases and J 5 bases, leaving 13 bases between the germline ends. The CDR3 loop spans 14 amino acids. Germline assignment: CDR1 SGHTA and CDR2 FQGNSA. CDR3 sequence reads: CASSFEPAAYGYTF. CDR3 nucleotides: TGTGCCAGCAGCTTCGAGCCGGCGGCGTATGGCTACACCTTC.

The V and J genes are TRBV7-2 and TRBJ1-4, with D perhaps matching TRBD1 (6 bases). The CDR3 has 15 amino acids. Germline loops: CDR1 SGHTA, CDR2 FQGNSA. Trimming left V 4 bases short and J 10 bases short, with 19 bases between. The CDR3 DNA follows: TGTGCCAGCAGCTGGAACAGGGACCTAATGAGAAAACTGTTTTTT. It specifies CASSWNRDLMRKLFF.

This chain connects TRBV6-1 to TRBJ2-3; 7 nucleotides align to TRBD1. This CDR3 has 16 amino acids. V shed 0 bases and J 3 bases; nucleotides not matched to a gene: 6. Germline CDR1 MNHNS, CDR2 SASEGT. For the CDR3, the DNA is TGTGCCAGCAGTGAAGCGAGGGGGCGAATAACAGATACGCAGTATTTT. This sequence encodes CASSEARGRITDTQYF.

The chain carries TRBV5-4 and TRBJ2-3; 9 bases map to TRBD2. Germline V gives CDR1 SGHNT, CDR2 YYREEE (reference sequence). V was pared by 7 bases and J by 0 bases, with 15 bases of the junction left unmatched. CDR3 size: 18 residues. The CDR3 nucleotides read TGTGCCAGCCGAGTGGGGGCGGGGGGGATGAGGAGCACAGATACGCAGTATTTT. Translation gives CASRVGAGGMRSTDTQYF.

The chain recombines TRBV5-1 with TRBJ1-3; D is possibly TRBD1 (6 bases). The CDR3 sequence is 16 residues long. V lost 3 bases, J lost 6 bases, and 19 bases lay in between. Germline CDR1 SGHRS, CDR2 YFSETQ. CDR3 region: CASSSGPQGYENTIYF. The DNA for the CDR3 is TGCGCCAGCAGCTCGGGCCCACAGGGCTACGAAAACACCATATATTTT.

This clone was counted only a few times. The J gene is TRBJ2-1, the V gene TRBV7-3, with 12 bases matching TRBD2. V was clipped by 5 bases and J by 0 bases; unmatched bases: 14. The CDR3 covers 20 residues. Germline V gives CDR1 SGHTA, CDR2 FQGTGA. The CDR3 reads CASSPRGLAGGGFSYNEQFF. The CDR3 bases are TGTGCCAGCAGCCCCCGGGGTCTAGCGGGGGGGGGTTTCTCCTACAATGAGCAGTTCTTC.

CDR3 sequence reads: CASRGLYGYTF. DNA for the CDR3: TGTGCCTCAAGGGGGTTATATGGCTACACCTTC. The chain links TRBV19 to TRBJ1-2, with TRBD1 as a possible D gene (6 bases). V lost 11 bases and J 5 bases, leaving 12 bases between the germline ends. Looked up from germline, CDR1 is LNHDA and CDR2 is SQIVND (reference sequence). The CDR3 covers 11 residues.

This clone came up a few times. The rearrangement uses TRBV5-1 and TRBJ2-2, with a possible D match to TRBD2 (5 bases). CDR1 and CDR2 (germline): SGHRS, YFSETQ. V lost 3 bases and J 4 bases, leaving 7 bases between the germline ends. The CDR3 runs 13 residues. Written as DNA, the CDR3 is TGCGCCAGCAGCTACGAGGGCACCGGGGAGCTGTTTTTT. It is translated as CASSYEGTGELFF.